This TCR beta chain was sequenced in a study of blood T cell repertoires in COVID-19. About the study: Donors in the United States, Italy and Spain gave samples during acute or convalescent COVID-19. Sources were T cells, B-cell-depleted T cells, or PBMCs; the material itself was cDNA or gDNA.

In the study's own analysis: Using reference gene primer amplification, nucleated cell counts were estimated. The assay was immunoSEQ multiplex PCR, and TCRdb's table has in-frame clones only and misses some. V, J and clone size are taken as reported in that table, and D and trimming were inferred from the DNA itself. The sample carries approximately 42,000 clones, approximately 80% recorded once. The CDR3 consists of 14 residues. Germline CDR1 reads MNHEY; CDR2 reads SMNVEV (reference sequence). Unmatched junction bases numbered 11, after V lost 6 bases and J lost 15 bases. A single count supports this clone.

Sequencing was done on a sample of peripheral blood. The sequence was collected from a man older than 75 with acute or convalescent COVID-19. V gene TRBV27 combines with J gene TRBJ2-3; 14 positions match TRBD2. The CDR3 DNA sequence: TGTGCCAGCAGCACCGGACTAGCGGGAGGAGAAAATTATTTT. Translated, it gives CASSTGLAGGENYF.